These 27 T cell receptor beta chains share one sample of origin, sequenced in a study of blood T cell repertoires in COVID-19. The assay was immunoSEQ multiplex PCR, and TCRdb's table has in-frame clones only and misses some. This sample carries roughly 350,000 clones, around 89% of them seen once, and the ten largest clones take roughly 4%. Sequenced input: peripheral blood. The receptors were sampled from a woman between 50 and 59 years old with active or convalescent COVID-19.

The rearrangement links TRBV15 to TRBJ2-6; 7 nucleotides match TRBD1. The CDR3 runs 18 residues. Trimming at V came to 1 base and at J to 0 bases, leaving 6 bases not matched to a gene. Germline CDR1 and CDR2: LNHNV and YYDKDF (reference sequence). For the CDR3, the DNA is TGTGCCACCAGCAGAGGGGGGACAGCTATCTCTGGGGCCAACGTCCTGACTTTC. Amino acid sequence: CATSRGGTAISGANVLTF.

This chain uses TRBV7-3 with TRBJ2-3; 10 nucleotides align to TRBD1. CDR3 size: 15 residues. Germline CDR1 and CDR2: SGHTA and FQGTGA. The V and J ends lost 5 bases and 4 bases, in that order; junction bases with no gene match: 6. CDR3 nucleotide sequence: TGTGCCAGCAGCCCGAGTGGACAGGGGGCAGATACGCAGTATTTT. This sequence encodes CASSPSGQGADTQYF.

The chain recombines TRBV7-9 with TRBJ2-1; TRBD2 matches 10 bases. The CDR3 consists of 15 residues. Losses at the gene ends were 7 bases for V and 4 bases for J; bases not matched to a gene: 7. From germline, CDR1 is SEHNR and CDR2 FQNEAQ (reference sequence). The CDR3 DNA sequence: TGTGCCAGCACCCTACTAGCGGGGAATTACAATGAGCAGTTCTTC. It translates to CASTLLAGNYNEQFF.

This clone was seen once. The chain carries TRBV18 and TRBJ2-7; TRBD2 agrees at 8 bases. This CDR3 region has 13 residues. After removal of 5 bases from V and 1 base from J, the junction contained 1 base not matched to a gene. CDR1 is KGHSH, CDR2 LQKENI, per germline. The CDR3: CASSVAGSYEQYF. The CDR3 region has the DNA TGTGCCAGCTCAGTAGCGGGATCCTACGAGCAGTACTTC.

This chain links TRBV19 with TRBJ1-4, with TRBD1 matching 12 bases. The J segment lost 0 bases and the V segment lost 8 bases, leaving 7 bases of the junction unmatched. Germline V CDR1 and CDR2: LNHDA, SQIVND (reference sequence). This CDR3 comprises 17 residues. CDR3 DNA sequence: TGTGCCAGTGCCGGGACAGGGGGCCTTACAACTAATGAAAAACTGTTTTTT. Protein sequence: CASAGTGGLTTNEKLFF.

This clone was counted between two and nine times. The gene calls are TRBV18 and TRBJ2-1, with D maybe TRBD2 (6 bases). The CDR3 extends over 15 amino acids. Germline-derived CDR1 and CDR2 are KGHSH and LQKENI. V lost 0 bases, J lost 8 bases, and 14 bases lay in between. CDR3 loop: CASSPPGGVWDEQFF. In DNA, the CDR3 is TGTGCCAGCTCACCACCTGGCGGGGTCTGGGATGAGCAGTTCTTC. Using reference TRBV18 and TRBJ2-1 for the parts outside the CDR3, the full variable domain is NAGVMQNPRHLVRRRGQEARLRCSPMKGHSHVYWYRQLPEEGLKFMVYLQKENIIDESGMPKERFSAEFPKEGPSILRIQQVVRGDSAAYFCASSPPGGVWDEQFFGPGTRLTVL.

V usage is TRBV5-1 and J usage is TRBJ2-5, with D perhaps matching TRBD2 (5 bases). V lost 0 bases to trimming and J lost 4 bases, with 13 bases between them. CDR1 is SGHRS, CDR2 YFSETQ, per germline. The CDR3 has 15 amino acids. The chain's CDR3 is CASSLGTSEGETQYF. The CDR3 DNA follows: TGCGCCAGCAGCTTGGGGACGTCCGAGGGAGAGACCCAGTACTTC.

The rearrangement uses TRBV15 and TRBJ2-7, with 8 positions matching TRBD2. Unmatched junction bases numbered 3, after V lost 8 bases and J lost 3 bases. This CDR3 is built from 12 residues. Germline CDR1 LNHNV, CDR2 YYDKDF (reference sequence). DNA of the CDR3: TGTGCCACCTTAAGCGGGAGCTACGAGCAGTACTTC. This translates into CATLSGSYEQYF.

The chain joins TRBV7-8 to TRBJ1-2, with D tentatively TRBD1 (5 bases). The CDR3 is 14 residues long. Looked up from germline, CDR1 is SGHVS and CDR2 is FQNEAQ. V lost 8 bases and J 0 bases, leaving 13 bases between the germline ends. The CDR3 protein is CASGSGATNYGYTF. CDR3 bases: TGTGCCAGCGGCTCTGGGGCAACTAACTATGGCTACACCTTC.

The V gene is TRBV11-2, the J gene TRBJ2-7, with TRBD1 matching over 7 bases. Looked up from germline, CDR1 is SGHAT and CDR2 is FQNNGV. V dropped 3 bases and J dropped 9; count of bases not matched to a gene: 17. The CDR3 sequence is 16 residues long. CDR3 sequence (DNA): TGTGCCAGCAGCTTGAGTACACAGGGGAGTAATAAAGGGCAGTACTTC. It encodes CASSLSTQGSNKGQYF.

The chain is built from TRBV5-1 and TRBJ1-6, with a tentative D call TRBD1 (5 bases). Deletions cut 2 bases from V and 6 bases from J, with 12 bases between. This CDR3 region has 15 residues. CDR1 and CDR2 from the germline V gene are SGHRS and YFSETQ. The CDR3 loop reads CASSLDRDSNSPLHF. The CDR3 bases are TGCGCCAGCAGCTTAGACCGGGACTCTAATTCACCCCTCCACTTT.

The chain links TRBV5-1 to TRBJ2-5, with D maybe TRBD1 (6 bases). CDR3 length: 16 residues. V was pared by 2 bases and J by 3 bases, with 17 bases between. Germline CDR1 reads SGHRS; CDR2 reads YFSETQ. The CDR3 here is CASSFGQGSTEETQYF. Here the CDR3 DNA reads TGCGCCAGCAGCTTCGGCCAGGGGAGCACCGAAGAGACCCAGTACTTC.

About this clone itself: The same CDR3 also results from other DNA sequences found in this sample. The gene calls are TRBV7-2 and TRBJ1-5; 9 bases match TRBD1. The CDR3 extends over 14 amino acids. CDR1 SGHTA and CDR2 FQGNSA come from the germline V gene. V gave up 2 bases and J gave up 5 bases; unmatched junction bases: 1. CDR3 amino acids: CASSLRQGDQPQHF. CDR3 nucleotide sequence: TGTGCCAGCAGCTTAAGACAGGGGGATCAGCCCCAGCATTTT. Drawing the rest from reference TRBV7-2 and TRBJ1-5, the complete variable domain is GAGVSQSPSNKVTEKGKDVELRCDPISGHTALYWYRQSLGQGLEFLIYFQGNSAPDKSGLPSDRFSAERTGGSVSTLTIQRTQQEDSAVYLCASSLRQGDQPQHFGDGTRLSIL.

The gene calls are TRBV7-8 and TRBJ1-3; the match to TRBD1 covers 9 bases. The CDR3 length is 17 residues. J was trimmed by 7 bases and V by 4 bases; bases with no gene match: 14. Germline V lookup: CDR1 SGHVS, CDR2 FQNEAQ. The CDR3 spells CASSWAFWDRERNTIYF. CDR3 DNA: TGTGCCAGCAGCTGGGCCTTTTGGGACAGGGAGCGGAACACCATATATTTT.

The CDR3 region is CASSLGTRDRNNQPQHF. The CDR3 DNA is TGTGCCAGCAGCTTGGGCACCCGGGACAGGAACAATCAGCCCCAGCATTTT. The J gene is TRBJ1-5, the V gene TRBV5-6; 8 positions match TRBD1. Germline CDR1 reads SGHDT; CDR2 reads YYEEEE. The CDR3 sequence is 17 residues long. J gave up 3 bases and V 0 bases, and 8 bases lay outside the gene matches.

The V and J genes are TRBV6-2 or TRBV6-3 and TRBJ2-1; maybe TRBD1 (6 bases). The germline gives CDR1 MNHEY, CDR2 SVGEGT. The V and J ends lost 7 bases and 0 bases respectively, with 13 bases between them. This CDR3 region has 15 residues. CDR3 in amino acids: CASTPLGHSYNEQFF. In DNA form, the CDR3 reads TGTGCCAGCACCCCCTTGGGACACTCCTACAATGAGCAGTTCTTC.

The chain recombines TRBV5-1 with TRBJ2-7, with D possibly matching TRBD1 (6 bases). The V end lost 0 bases, the J end lost 6 bases, and 13 bases lay between the germline ends. Germline V gene sequence: CDR1 SGHRS, CDR2 YFSETQ. The CDR3 totals 14 residues. The CDR3 is CASSLGGRLAEQYF. In nucleotides, the CDR3 is TGCGCCAGCAGCTTGGGGGGGCGTCTAGCCGAGCAGTACTTC.

The chain links TRBV7-2 to TRBJ1-2, with 11 bases that match TRBD1. Per germline, CDR1 SGHTA and CDR2 FQGNSA. V lost 1 base and J lost 8; bases outside the gene matches: 3. The CDR3 is 14 amino acids. The CDR3 region is CASSLVGQGDGYTF. CDR3 bases: TGTGCCAGCAGCTTAGTGGGACAGGGGGACGGCTACACCTTC.

The chain employs TRBV7-9 and TRBJ2-5; D uncertain. CDR1 and CDR2 from the germline V gene are SEHNR and FQNEAQ (reference sequence). Trimming took off 5 bases at V and 2 bases at J, with 6 bases between the two ends. The CDR3 covers 12 residues. CDR3 bases: TGTGCCAGCAGCCTAAATCAAGAGACCCAGTACTTC. Amino acids: CASSLNQETQYF.

The chain is built from TRBV28 and TRBJ2-3, with TRBD1 identical over 9 bases. This CDR3 comprises 14 residues. Looked up from germline, CDR1 is MDHEN and CDR2 is SYDVKM. The V gene end was trimmed by 2 bases and the J gene end by 3 bases; junction bases not matched to a gene: 0. The CDR3 nucleotides read TGTGCCAGCAGTTTAGACAGGGGGACAGATACGCAGTATTTT. It translates to CASSLDRGTDTQYF.

CDR3 in amino acids: CASSGTAGYYGYTF. The DNA of the CDR3 is TGTGCCAGCAGTGGCACCGCAGGGTACTATGGCTACACCTTC. This rearrangement joins TRBV28 to TRBJ1-2; D might be TRBD1 (5 bases). Deletions cut 5 bases from V and 3 bases from J, with 13 bases between. Germline assignment: CDR1 MDHEN and CDR2 SYDVKM. There are 14 residues in the CDR3.

The gene calls are TRBV3-1 (or the pseudogene TRBV3-2) and TRBJ1-2; tentative D call: TRBD1 (5 bases). The germline V and J ends were trimmed by 0 bases and 1 base, with 9 bases remaining between them. Germline CDR1 is LGHDT and CDR2 is YNNKEL (reference sequence). CDR3 length: 15 residues. The CDR3 nucleotides are TGTGCCAGCAGCCAAGATTGGGGGGGTAACTATGGCTACACCTTC. It yields the protein CASSQDWGGNYGYTF.

This clone appeared a few times. The genes are TRBV28 and TRBJ1-3, with D possibly matching TRBD1 (5 bases). CDR1 is MDHEN, CDR2 SYDVKM, per germline. The CDR3 has 16 amino acids. The V gene lost 6 bases and the J gene lost 0 bases, with 15 bases spanning the gap. The CDR3 DNA is TGTGCCAGCAGGGGATTGCAGGGACTCTCTGGAAACACCATATATTTT. Translated, it gives CASRGLQGLSGNTIYF.

The chain carries TRBV7-9 and TRBJ1-2, with 8 bases aligning to TRBD1. Looked up from germline, CDR1 is SEHNR and CDR2 is FQNEAQ (reference sequence). V gave up 5 bases and J gave up 6 bases; unmatched junction bases: 11. The CDR3 is 15 amino acids. CDR3 in DNA: TGTGCCAGCAGCACGACCGGGACAGGACAGGATGGCTACACCTTC. This sequence encodes CASSTTGTGQDGYTF.

The chain carries TRBV3-1 (or the pseudogene TRBV3-2) and TRBJ1-4; 9 bases agree with TRBD1. Germline lookup yields CDR1 LGHDT and CDR2 YNNKEL (reference sequence). The CDR3 covers 14 residues. Unmatched junction bases numbered 6, after V lost 5 bases and J lost 8 bases. The CDR3 nucleotides are TGTGCCAGCAGCGACACAGGGGGCGTGGAAAAACTGTTTTTT. Protein sequence: CASSDTGGVEKLFF.

J is TRBJ1-3 and V is TRBV28, with D tentatively TRBD1 (6 bases). Germline values: CDR1 MDHEN, CDR2 SYDVKM. There are 16 residues in the CDR3. V was cut by 5 bases and J by 3 bases, with 17 bases left in between. Here the CDR3 DNA reads TGTGCCAGCAGTCCCACGGGGGGCGGCTTTGGAAACACCATATATTTT. It translates to CASSPTGGGFGNTIYF.

This clone was seen just once. The rearrangement links TRBV11-2 to TRBJ2-1; TRBD2 matches 10 bases. Germline CDR1 reads SGHAT; CDR2 reads FQNNGV. The CDR3 runs 15 residues. J was trimmed by 9 bases and V by 5 bases; bases with no gene match: 10. In DNA form, the CDR3 reads TGTGCCAGCAGCGTTACTAGCGGGATATCGATTGAGCAGTTCTTC. It specifies CASSVTSGISIEQFF. Combining the CDR3 with reference TRBV11-2 and TRBJ2-1 gives the whole variable domain EAGVAQSPRYKIIEKRQSVAFWCNPISGHATLYWYQQILGQGPKLLIQFQNNGVVDDSQLPKDRFSAERLKGVDSTLKIQPAKLEDSAVYLCASSVTSGISIEQFFGPGTRLTVL.